These 21 T cell receptor beta chains share one sample of origin, sequenced in a study of blood T cells in healthy people across ages. The authors ran a second PCR of 7 to 11 cycles using a sample-barcoded 5' primer and a J-beta primer mix. TCRdb re-called the 5' RACE reads with MiXCR, one entry per CDR3 protein. The sample consists of about 830,000 distinct CDR3 sequences, about 59% of them appearing once. The sequencing sample was made of blood. These receptors were taken from a man aged 25-40 years in good health.

To note about this clonotype: At one end, the junction sequence differs from germline, possibly due to a read error. The chain employs TRBV12-3 or TRBV12-4 and TRBJ2-3; 13 nucleotides match TRBD2. The CDR3 is 16 amino acids. The CDR3 reads CASSPWTSGGSDAQYF. DNA of the CDR3: TGTGCCAGCAGCCCGTGGACTAGCGGGGGATCAGATGCGCAGTATTTT.

Only a few counts were recorded for this clonotype. The chain combines TRBV20-1 with TRBJ2-1; D remains unclear. This CDR3 has 14 amino acids. The V end was cut by 4 bases, the J end by 7 bases, with 17 bases between. Germline V gives CDR1 DFQATT, CDR2 SNEGSKA (reference sequence). The CDR3 bases are TGCAGTGCTACCCGACACGCAGGAAGGAATGAGCAGTTCTTC. This gives the protein CSATRHAGRNEQFF.

This clonotype showed up just once. The chain links TRBV7-2 to TRBJ2-7; either TRBD1 or TRBD2 may fit D (5 bases each). The CDR3 is 15 amino acids. Germline V lookup: CDR1 SGHTA, CDR2 FQGNSA. The V end was cut by 1 base, the J end by 0 bases, with 10 bases between. The CDR3 loop is CASSLGSGPSYEQYF. Here the CDR3 DNA reads TGTGCCAGCAGCTTAGGGTCGGGGCCCTCCTACGAGCAGTACTTC.

The chain carries TRBV11-1 and TRBJ2-1; a possible D gene is TRBD2 (6 bases). V was shortened by 2 bases and J by 9 bases, with 11 bases between the two germline ends. The V gene's germline CDR1 is SGHAT and CDR2 FQDESV (reference sequence). This CDR3 is built from 13 residues. CDR3 DNA: TGTGCCAGCAGCTTACCGGGGGTTGGTGAGCAGTTCTTC. Amino acid sequence: CASSLPGVGEQFF.

This chain links TRBV28 with TRBJ2-7; no definite D call. Germline CDR1 MDHEN, CDR2 SYDVKM. V was shortened by 6 bases and J by 7 bases, with 19 bases between the two germline ends. The CDR3 loop spans 14 amino acids. The chain's CDR3 is CASSRIAVLGEQYF. CDR3 nucleotides: TGTGCCAGCAGCCGCATTGCAGTCTTGGGGGAGCAGTACTTC.

The chain uses TRBV10-3 and TRBJ2-5; D might be TRBD1 or TRBD2, each matching 5 bases. The V gene's germline CDR1 is ENHRY and CDR2 SYGVKD. The V end lost 11 bases, the J end lost 0 bases, and 13 bases lay between the germline ends. This CDR3 spans 13 amino acids. CDR3 coding DNA: TGTGCCGGGGCACCGGGGTACCAAGAGACCCAGTACTTC. Its translation is CAGAPGYQETQYF.

V usage is TRBV20-1 and J usage is TRBJ2-1; either TRBD1 or TRBD2 may supply D (5 bases each). The CDR3 totals 15 residues. Trimming took off 1 base at V and 4 bases at J, with 14 bases between the two ends. Germline-derived CDR1 and CDR2 are DFQATT and SNEGSKA (reference sequence). CDR3 nucleotide sequence: TGCAGTGCTAGAGTTCCGGGACGGGCTTACAATGAGCAGTTCTTC. This codes for CSARVPGRAYNEQFF.

This sequence joins TRBV29-1 and TRBJ2-4; 8 nucleotides match TRBD1. Gene TRBJ2-7 matches the end of the DNA better, so the J call may be wrong. In germline, CDR1 is SQVTM, CDR2 ANQGSEA. This CDR3 has 14 residues. The CDR3 nucleotides are TGCAGCGTTGCCGCCGGACAGGGAATCGACGAGCAGTACTTC. Translating gives CSVAAGQGIDEQYF.

The gene calls are TRBV12-3 or TRBV12-4 and TRBJ2-5; 9 bases line up with TRBD2. V lost 4 bases, J lost 3 bases, and 3 bases stayed unmatched. The CDR3 covers 14 residues. The CDR3 here is CASSSLAGKETQYF. CDR3 DNA sequence: TGTGCCAGCAGTTCTCTAGCGGGGAAAGAGACCCAGTACTTC.

The gene calls are TRBV29-1 and TRBJ2-3; D perhaps matches TRBD1 (5 bases). Germline loops: CDR1 SQVTM, CDR2 ANQGSEA. Trimming left V 6 bases short and J 5 bases short, with 12 bases between. This CDR3 contains 12 residues. CDR3 in amino acids: CSVHPQGDTQYF. CDR3 in DNA: TGCAGCGTCCACCCCCAGGGAGATACGCAGTATTTT.

This clonotype was observed a single time. This chain links TRBV28 with TRBJ2-6; TRBD2 is a possible D gene (5 bases). CDR1 and CDR2 (germline): MDHEN, SYDVKM. Trimming took 8 bases from V and 0 from J, leaving 8 bases between them. There are 14 residues in the CDR3. CDR3 sequence: CASGSFSGANVLTF. CDR3 nucleotide sequence: TGTGCCAGCGGGAGTTTCTCTGGGGCCAACGTCCTGACTTTC.

The V call is TRBV4-3, the J call TRBJ2-1; 7 nucleotides line up with TRBD2. Germline values: CDR1 LGHNA, CDR2 YSLEER. The CDR3 totals 13 residues. Losses at the gene ends were 1 base for V and 9 bases for J; bases not matched to a gene: 3. In nucleotides, the CDR3 is TGCGCCAGCAGCCAAGCAGCGGGGATTGAGCAGTTCTTC. Protein sequence: CASSQAAGIEQFF.

The sample holds one count of this clonotype. The chain has TRBV3-1 and TRBJ1-2; 7 nucleotides align to TRBD1. The CDR3 runs 14 residues. Per the germline V gene, CDR1 is LGHDT and CDR2 is YNNKEL (reference sequence). The trim removed 1 base at V and 6 bases at J, leaving 5 bases unmatched. CDR3 nucleotides: TGTGCCAGCAGCCAAGGGGGACAGAACCATGGCTACACCTTC. Protein: CASSQGGQNHGYTF.

There are a few counts of this clonotype. The chain employs TRBV27 and TRBJ2-1; D remains unclear. V was shortened by 3 bases and J by 4 bases, with 10 bases between the two germline ends. There are 14 residues in the CDR3. Germline values: CDR1 MNHEY, CDR2 SMNVEV (reference sequence). The CDR3 region is CASSFQNFYNEQFF. In DNA, the CDR3 is TGTGCCAGCAGTTTCCAAAACTTTTACAATGAGCAGTTCTTC.

V usage is TRBV15 and J usage is TRBJ2-7; 9 bases match TRBD2. The V and J ends lost 2 bases and 0 bases, in that order; junction bases with no gene match: 5. This CDR3 spans 16 amino acids. CDR1 LNHNV and CDR2 YYDKDF come from the germline V gene (reference sequence). DNA for the CDR3: TGTGCCACCAGCAGATATGCGGGGGGGCTCTCCTACGAGCAGTACTTC. Protein product: CATSRYAGGLSYEQYF.

The chain links TRBV29-1 to TRBJ2-3, with unresolved D. Trimming left V 4 bases short and J 2 bases short, with 10 bases between. Germline CDR1 is SQVTM and CDR2 is ANQGSEA. This CDR3 is 13 amino acids long. The CDR3 spells CSVVGGFTDTQYF. The CDR3, as DNA: TGCAGCGTTGTGGGTGGATTCACAGATACGCAGTATTTT.

The genes are TRBV6-5 and TRBJ2-1; D remains ambiguous. Looked up from germline, CDR1 is MNHEY and CDR2 is SVGAGI. The CDR3 covers 16 residues. V was cut by 0 bases and J by 0 bases, with 9 bases left in between. The CDR3 nucleotides read TGTGCCAGCAGTTACTCGATAGCCCTCTCCTACAATGAGCAGTTCTTC. Amino acid sequence: CASSYSIALSYNEQFF.

This clonotype was observed once. A read error is possible here, since a much larger clone lies one base away. V and J are TRBV5-1 and TRBJ2-3; D not resolved. Per the germline V gene, CDR1 is SGHRS and CDR2 is YFSETQ. V lost 0 bases and J lost 5, with 4 bases in between. The CDR3 sequence is 12 residues long. The CDR3 loop reads CASSLDEDTQYF. As DNA, the CDR3 is TGCGCCAGCAGCTTGGATGAAGATACGCAGTATTTT.

The chain uses TRBV4-3 and TRBJ2-1; either TRBD1 or TRBD2 may supply D (5 bases each). The ends were cut back, 2 bases at V and 6 bases at J, with 14 bases in the middle. The length of the CDR3 is 15 residues. CDR1 and CDR2 (germline): LGHNA, YSLEER. CDR3 residues: CASSQSGTRGNEQFF. The CDR3 DNA reads as TGCGCCAGCAGCCAATCGGGGACCCGCGGCAATGAGCAGTTCTTC.

This chain uses TRBV29-1 with TRBJ2-7, with D perhaps TRBD2 (5 bases). V was clipped by 2 bases and J by 3 bases, with 8 bases between them. The CDR3 consists of 12 residues. Germline V gene sequence: CDR1 SQVTM, CDR2 ANQGSEA. CDR3 bases: TGCAGCGTTGAATTCGACTACTACGAGCAGTACTTC. This translates into CSVEFDYYEQYF.

This rearrangement joins TRBV28 to TRBJ2-7; D may correspond to TRBD1 or TRBD2 (6 bases each). The germline V gene has CDR1 MDHEN and CDR2 SYDVKM. Trimming cost V 7 bases and J 11 bases, with 15 bases left between them. The CDR3 extends over 11 amino acids. The CDR3 loop is CASTARGPKYF. In nucleotides, the CDR3 is TGTGCCAGCACCGCCCGGGGGCCGAAGTACTTC.